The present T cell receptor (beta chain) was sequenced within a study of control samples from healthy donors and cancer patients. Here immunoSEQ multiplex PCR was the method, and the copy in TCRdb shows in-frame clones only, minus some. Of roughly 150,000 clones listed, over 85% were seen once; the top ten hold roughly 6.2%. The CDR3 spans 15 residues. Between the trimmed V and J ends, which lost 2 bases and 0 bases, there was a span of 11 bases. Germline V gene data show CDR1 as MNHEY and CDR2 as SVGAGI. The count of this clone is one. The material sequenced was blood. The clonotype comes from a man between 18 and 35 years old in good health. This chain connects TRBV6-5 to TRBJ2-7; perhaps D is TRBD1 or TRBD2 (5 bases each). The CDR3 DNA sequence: TGTGCCAGCAGTTACGGGACGGGAAGCTCCTACGAGCAGTACTTC. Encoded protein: CASSYGTGSSYEQYF.